This TCR beta chain was recorded in a study of blood T cell repertoires in COVID-19. Across the study: Spain, Italy and the United States supplied samples that represented acute and convalescent COVID-19.

With 5 bases removed from V and 0 bases from J, the gap between germline ends came to 11 bases. This CDR3 is built from 15 residues. Germline V gene sequence: CDR1 SGHAT, CDR2 FQNNGV. Generated by immunoSEQ multiplex PCR, the TCRdb table keeps only in-frame clones and is missing some. The top ten hold roughly 6.4% of the sample, which has under 200,000 clones, about four fifths seen once. Sequencing was performed on peripheral blood. This chain joins TRBV11-2 and TRBJ1-3; D remains unclear. The source of this sequence is a man aged 55 to 70 with acute or convalescent COVID-19. CDR3 DNA sequence: TGTGCCAGCAGCCCCTTGAGAAGCTCTGGAAACACCATATATTTT. This sequence encodes CASSPLRSSGNTIYF.